The 25 T cell receptor beta chains listed next were all sequenced from one sample in a study of shared clonotypes between healthy human individuals. The assay was immunoSEQ multiplex PCR, and TCRdb's table has in-frame clones only and misses some. The sample holds 640,000 or so clones, more than 70% seen once. The material sequenced was memory CD4+ T cells sorted from blood. Subset reported: CD45RA-negative fraction. Every receptor here comes from a woman in her 30s in good health.

This clone was counted a few times. CDR3 amino acids: CASSLQLTDTQYF. CDR3 DNA: TGTGCCAGCAGTCTACAGTTAACAGATACGCAGTATTTT. The J gene is TRBJ2-3, the V gene TRBV28; D remains unclear. This CDR3 is 13 amino acids long. CDR1 and CDR2 (germline): MDHEN, SYDVKM. Between the trimmed V and J ends, which lost 5 bases and 3 bases, there was a span of 9 bases.

The CDR3 nucleotides are TGTGCCAGCAGCTCAATAGCGGGTCGGAGCTCCTACGAGCAGTACTTC. Its translation is CASSSIAGRSSYEQYF. The chain is built from TRBV11-2 and TRBJ2-7; 7 bases are shared with TRBD2. Germline V gene data show CDR1 as SGHAT and CDR2 as FQNNGV. Trimming removed 4 bases from V and 0 bases from J; junction bases left unmatched: 9. CDR3 length equals 16 residues.

The V and J genes are TRBV29-1 and TRBJ2-1; the D gene could be TRBD1 or TRBD2 (5 bases each). Germline values: CDR1 SQVTM, CDR2 ANQGSEA. CDR3 length: 12 residues. The V end lost 6 bases, the J end lost 15 bases, and 21 bases lay between the germline ends. The CDR3 DNA reads as TGCAGCGTGGGGATCTTTGGGGGTACTCGGTTCTTC. This encodes CSVGIFGGTRFF.

This clone was recorded only once. The J gene is TRBJ2-5, the V gene TRBV6-4, with 8 bases aligning to TRBD2. Per germline, CDR1 MRHNA and CDR2 SNTAGT. Germline trimming cut 1 base from V and 5 bases from J; bases unmatched to any gene: 9. There are 16 residues in the CDR3. DNA for the CDR3: TGTGCCAGCAGTGACTGGGGGACTAGAAAGGACGAGACCCAGTACTTC. Its translation: CASSDWGTRKDETQYF.

This clone was observed a handful of times. The chain links TRBV19 to TRBJ1-1, with a tentative D call TRBD1 (6 bases). Trimming cost V 4 bases and J 5 bases, with 14 bases left between them. The CDR3 sequence is 14 residues long. The germline gives CDR1 LNHDA, CDR2 SQIVND (reference sequence). The CDR3, as DNA: TGTGCCAGTAGTACACGGATAAGGGGGACTGAAGCTTTCTTT. Amino acids: CASSTRIRGTEAFF. Using reference TRBV19 and TRBJ1-1 for the parts outside the CDR3, the full variable domain is DGGITQSPKYLFRKEGQNVTLSCEQNLNHDAMYWYRQDPGQGLRLIYYSQIVNDFQKGDIAEGYSVSREKKESFPLTVTSAQKNPTAFYLCASSTRIRGTEAFFGQGTRLTVV.

The CDR3 here is CASREDSNYGYTF. The CDR3 DNA reads TGTGCCAGCCGAGAGGACAGTAACTATGGCTACACCTTC. This chain joins TRBV7-2 and TRBJ1-2, with a tentative D call TRBD1 (6 bases). CDR1 is SGHTA and CDR2 is FQGNSA in the germline V gene. The V and J ends lost 8 bases and 1 base respectively, with 11 bases between them. This CDR3 comprises 13 residues. The entire variable domain, with the rest obtained from reference TRBV7-2 and TRBJ1-2, is as follows: GAGVSQSPSNKVTEKGKDVELRCDPISGHTALYWYRQSLGQGLEFLIYFQGNSAPDKSGLPSDRFSAERTGGSVSTLTIQRTQQEDSAVYLCASREDSNYGYTFGSGTRLTVV.

The chain couples TRBV28 to TRBJ2-2; D is ambiguous. V dropped 3 bases and J dropped 11 bases, with 13 bases sitting between them. Germline CDR1 MDHEN, CDR2 SYDVKM. The CDR3 has 13 residues. CDR3 coding DNA: TGTGCCAGCAGTTTGAGCCGACCCCAAGAGCTGTTTTTT. Translating it yields CASSLSRPQELFF. The entire variable domain, with the rest obtained from reference TRBV28 and TRBJ2-2, is as follows: DVKVTQSSRYLVKRTGEKVFLECVQDMDHENMFWYRQDPGLGLRLIYFSYDVKMKEKGDIPEGYSVSREKKERFSLILESASTNQTSMYLCASSLSRPQELFFGEGSRLTVL.

This clone was observed a single time. The genes are TRBV28 and TRBJ2-1; 7 bases line up with TRBD1. With 8 bases clipped from V and 2 bases from J, the junction kept 6 bases outside the gene matches. This CDR3 region has 14 residues. The V gene's germline CDR1 is MDHEN and CDR2 SYDVKM. The CDR3 DNA reads as TGTGCCAGCGGAACCGGGACAGCCTACAATGAGCAGTTCTTC. It specifies CASGTGTAYNEQFF. The full variable domain, in which reference TRBV28 and TRBJ2-1 provide the parts outside the CDR3, is DVKVTQSSRYLVKRTGEKVFLECVQDMDHENMFWYRQDPGLGLRLIYFSYDVKMKEKGDIPEGYSVSREKKERFSLILESASTNQTSMYLCASGTGTAYNEQFFGPGTRLTVL.

This clone was seen more than once but under ten times. This rearrangement joins TRBV7-9 to TRBJ1-1, with D perhaps matching TRBD1 (5 bases). Germline loops: CDR1 SEHNR, CDR2 FQNEAQ (reference sequence). This CDR3 region has 15 residues. V shed 5 bases and J shed 4 bases, with 17 bases lying between them. The CDR3 sequence is CASSPVLGGRTEAFF. In DNA form, the CDR3 reads TGTGCCAGCAGCCCAGTGCTGGGGGGTCGCACTGAAGCTTTCTTT.

The CDR3 coding sequence is TGCAGCGTTGTGGAGCGGGCGGGAGAGACCCAGTACTTC. Residues: CSVVERAGETQYF. J is TRBJ2-5 and V is TRBV29-1, with D possibly TRBD2 on 6 matching bases. There are 13 residues in the CDR3. With 4 bases removed from V and 4 bases from J, the gap between germline ends came to 13 bases. CDR1 is SQVTM, CDR2 ANQGSEA, per germline.

This clone was picked up one time. The chain is built from TRBV12-5 and TRBJ2-5; D might be TRBD1 (6 bases). CDR3 length equals 14 residues. V dropped 1 base and J dropped 4 bases, with 10 bases sitting between them. Germline values: CDR1 LGHNT, CDR2 FRNRAP. The CDR3 nucleotides read TGTGCTAGTGGTTTGGACGGGACATCAGAGACCCAGTACTTC. This translates into CASGLDGTSETQYF.

The genes are TRBV19 and TRBJ2-3, with TRBD2 as a possible D gene (6 bases). V was clipped by 5 bases and J by 5 bases, with 20 bases between them. CDR1 LNHDA and CDR2 SQIVND come from the germline V gene (reference sequence). The CDR3 loop spans 16 amino acids. The CDR3 spells CASSRTLAAARDTQYF. CDR3 DNA sequence: TGTGCCAGTAGTCGCACACTAGCAGCCGCCCGAGATACGCAGTATTTT.

A few counts support this clone. The rearrangement links TRBV30 to TRBJ1-1; 7 nucleotides agree with TRBD1. This CDR3 region has 11 residues. The ends lost 5 bases at V and 5 bases at J; junction bases unmatched: 2. Germline-derived CDR1 and CDR2 are GTSNPN and SVGIG (reference sequence). This chain's CDR3 is CAWSGQTEAFF. DNA of the CDR3: TGTGCCTGGTCGGGACAGACTGAAGCTTTCTTT.

This clone was picked up a small number of times. The chain recombines TRBV5-8 with TRBJ1-1; possibly TRBD1 for D (5 bases). Germline V gene sequence: CDR1 SGHTS, CDR2 YDEGEE. The CDR3 contains 13 residues. V lost 6 bases to trimming and J lost 8 bases, with 17 bases between them. In DNA, the CDR3 is TGTGCCAGCACCATTTCGGGAGGGGAAGAAGCTTTCTTT. This encodes CASTISGGEEAFF.

The chain joins TRBV5-1 to TRBJ1-1, with D tentatively TRBD1 (6 bases). Germline CDR1 and CDR2: SGHRS and YFSETQ. V was trimmed by 5 bases and J by 0 bases, leaving 14 bases between them. The CDR3 sequence is 15 residues long. CDR3 bases: TGCGCCAGCAGAGACCTAACAGGGATGAACACTGAAGCTTTCTTT. Its protein is CASRDLTGMNTEAFF.

The genes are TRBV15 and TRBJ2-7; 10 bases match TRBD1. The CDR3 consists of 14 residues. Per the germline V gene, CDR1 is LNHNV and CDR2 is YYDKDF (reference sequence). Trimming at V came to 3 bases and at J to 5 bases, leaving 4 bases not matched to a gene. CDR3 amino acids: CATSRDRGLHEQYF. The CDR3 nucleotides are TGTGCCACCAGCAGGGACAGGGGGTTACACGAGCAGTACTTC.

The genes are TRBV5-4 and TRBJ2-7; 11 bases are a match to TRBD2. Germline CDR1 and CDR2: SGHNT and YYREEE (reference sequence). There are 16 residues in the CDR3. V lost 0 bases to trimming and J lost 4 bases; unmatched junction nucleotides: 6. The CDR3: CASSLGGTSGKYEQYF. CDR3 nucleotide sequence: TGTGCCAGCAGCTTGGGGGGGACTAGCGGAAAATACGAGCAGTACTTC.

In DNA form, the CDR3 reads TGTGCCAGCAGTTTATGGTGGGGCGACTATGGCTACACCTTC. Its protein is CASSLWWGDYGYTF. The V and J genes are TRBV28 and TRBJ1-2; perhaps TRBD1 as D (5 bases). Between the trimmed V and J ends, which lost 0 bases and 3 bases, there was a span of 8 bases. This CDR3 region has 14 residues. Germline CDR1 and CDR2: MDHEN and SYDVKM.

A note on this clone: At the DNA level, this CDR3 is encoded by other sequences in the same sample as well. CDR3 sequence: CASSLAGDTEAFF. The CDR3 DNA reads as TGTGCCAGCAGCTTAGCTGGGGACACTGAAGCTTTCTTT. V gene TRBV7-9 combines with J gene TRBJ1-1; D remains unclear. Trimming shortened V by 0 bases and J by 3 bases, and 5 bases separated the two germline ends. Germline CDR1 is SEHNR and CDR2 is FQNEAQ (reference sequence). The CDR3 loop spans 13 amino acids.

V and J are TRBV11-2 and TRBJ2-7; 7 bases align to TRBD2. Trimming at V came to 5 bases and at J to 0 bases, leaving 7 bases not matched to a gene. Looked up from germline, CDR1 is SGHAT and CDR2 is FQNNGV. The CDR3 runs 15 residues. The CDR3 is CASSPLRDYSYEQYF. CDR3 DNA: TGTGCCAGCAGCCCGCTTCGGGACTACTCCTACGAGCAGTACTTC. Full variable domain (remainder filled in from reference TRBV11-2 and TRBJ2-7): EAGVAQSPRYKIIEKRQSVAFWCNPISGHATLYWYQQILGQGPKLLIQFQNNGVVDDSQLPKDRFSAERLKGVDSTLKIQPAKLEDSAVYLCASSPLRDYSYEQYFGPGTRLTVT.

The V gene is TRBV10-3, the J gene TRBJ2-1; D remains unclear. V lost 2 bases and J 0 bases, leaving 8 bases between the germline ends. CDR1 ENHRY and CDR2 SYGVKD come from the germline V gene. The CDR3 covers 15 residues. CDR3 protein: CAISENAGSYNEQFF. The CDR3 DNA sequence: TGTGCCATCAGTGAGAATGCAGGCTCCTACAATGAGCAGTTCTTC.

About this clone: A read error may be the cause here, since a much bigger clone is one base away. In the same sample, other DNA sequences code for this CDR3. The chain employs TRBV6-5 and TRBJ2-7; 10 bases fit TRBD1. V was clipped by 5 bases and J by 2 bases; unmatched bases: 3. Germline CDR1 and CDR2: MNHEY and SVGAGI. This CDR3 spans 14 amino acids. CDR3 residues: CASSRGQGAYEQYF. The CDR3 DNA reads as TGTGCCAGCAGTCGCGGACAGGGGGCCTACGAGCAGTACTTC.

The chain has TRBV28 and TRBJ1-5; 8 bases agree with TRBD1. Germline V gives CDR1 MDHEN, CDR2 SYDVKM. This CDR3 has 14 residues. J gave up 6 bases and V 6 bases, and 7 bases lay outside the gene matches. The CDR3 loop is CASRDRGPSQPQHF. The DNA of the CDR3 is TGTGCCAGCAGAGACAGGGGCCCTAGTCAGCCCCAGCATTTT.

The rearrangement links TRBV11-3 to TRBJ2-7; D might be TRBD2 (5 bases). The germline CDR1 and CDR2 sequences are SGHNT and YENEEA. There are 13 residues in the CDR3. V was cut by 0 bases and J by 5 bases, with 8 bases left in between. The CDR3 region is CASSLDEGHEQYF. The CDR3 region has the DNA TGTGCCAGCAGCTTAGACGAGGGCCACGAGCAGTACTTC.

In regard to this clone: The sample carries other DNA sequences with the same CDR3. The chain joins TRBV5-1 to TRBJ1-1; D possibly corresponds to TRBD1 (6 bases). V lost 0 bases and J 3 bases, leaving 9 bases between the germline ends. Germline CDR1 SGHRS, CDR2 YFSETQ. This CDR3 has 14 residues. CDR3 residues: CASSLGYRDTEAFF. In nucleotides, the CDR3 is TGCGCCAGCAGCTTGGGTTACAGGGACACTGAAGCTTTCTTT.